This T cell receptor (beta chain) was observed in a study of pediatric ulcerative colitis. One to two pinch biopsies were taken from the rectum during colonoscopy. The study's findings and limits: In rectum, acute severe colitis had expanded clones and less diversity.

About this clone itself: Antigen unknown.

Using immunoSEQ multiplex PCR, the repertoire was profiled, and TCRdb retains in-frame clones only, with some absent. The sample holds around 20,000 clones, roughly 69% seen once. V lost 2 bases and J lost 7, with 8 bases in between. CDR3 size: 12 residues. Germline CDR1 SGHTA, CDR2 FQGNSA. The chain combines TRBV7-2 with TRBJ1-2; D is uncertain. The receptor was isolated from a boy aged 10-17 years with moderate ulcerative colitis. The material sequenced was gut tissue. CDR3 bases: TGTGCCAGCAGCTTACAATCGGGTGGCTACACCTTC. This codes for CASSLQSGGYTF.